The 17 T cell receptor beta chains below were found in one sample sequenced in a study of shared clonotypes between healthy human individuals. Using immunoSEQ multiplex PCR, the repertoire was profiled, and TCRdb retains in-frame clones only, with some absent. The repertoire has 2 million to 2.5 million clones, 80% to 95% of them found once; the top ten carry 0.37%. Sequencing input: naive CD4+ T cells from PBMCs. As to subset: CD45RA+ positively selected. All receptors come from a man aged 18 to 30 in good health. Some clones in this sample may be carry-over from other donors' samples.

This rearrangement joins TRBV4-3 to TRBJ2-7; the D gene is possibly TRBD2 (6 bases). The V gene's germline CDR1 is LGHNA and CDR2 YSLEER. The V and J ends lost 0 bases and 0 bases respectively, with 12 bases between them. This CDR3 is built from 16 residues. The CDR3 DNA reads as TGCGCCAGCAGCCAAGAACTAGCCGCTAGCTCCTACGAGCAGTACTTC. It specifies CASSQELAASSYEQYF.

V and J are TRBV5-6 and TRBJ2-7, with a tentative D call TRBD1 (5 bases). Germline loops: CDR1 SGHDT, CDR2 YYEEEE. The CDR3 covers 12 residues. V gave up 0 bases and J gave up 12 bases, with 13 bases separating them. The CDR3 bases are TGTGCCAGCAGCTTGGAGGGGCAGTTTCGGTACTTC. Translating gives CASSLEGQFRYF.

The chain has TRBV10-3 and TRBJ2-5, with D possibly being TRBD1 (6 bases). Matching the DNA end better, TRBJ2-7 makes the J call doubtful. Germline CDR1 is ENHRY and CDR2 is SYGVKD. This CDR3 contains 16 residues. CDR3 coding DNA: TGTGCCATCAGTGAGTCACACAGGGTGGTATCCTACGAGCAGTACTTC. Residues: CAISESHRVVSYEQYF.

This chain connects TRBV2 to TRBJ1-2, with 11 bases lining up with TRBD1. Trimming took 6 bases from V and 8 from J; bases not matched to a gene: 17. The CDR3 sequence is 17 residues long. Germline V gene sequence: CDR1 SNHLY, CDR2 FYNNEI. CDR3 in DNA: TGTGCCAGCAGCAGAACCCGGACAGGGGGCTTAAAGGAGGGCTACACCTTC. The encoded protein is CASSRTRTGGLKEGYTF.

Here the CDR3 reads CASSIAGGIPDTQYF. The CDR3 nucleotides read TGTGCCAGCTCCATAGCGGGGGGGATTCCGGATACGCAGTATTTT. This sequence joins TRBV18 and TRBJ2-3; 11 bases match TRBD2. V was clipped by 6 bases and J by 6 bases; unmatched bases: 8. Germline CDR1 and CDR2: KGHSH and LQKENI. This CDR3 is built from 15 residues.

This chain uses TRBV9 with TRBJ1-5; tentative D call: TRBD1 (5 bases). The CDR3 spans 14 residues. Trimming stripped 3 bases from V and 6 bases from J, with 13 bases between. CDR1 SGDLS and CDR2 YYNGEE come from the germline V gene. The CDR3 bases are TGTGCCAGCAGCGGGGTCGGGGGATCTCAGCCCCAGCATTTT. Its translation is CASSGVGGSQPQHF.

The V call is TRBV5-6, the J call TRBJ1-4; perhaps TRBD1 as D (5 bases). CDR3 size: 14 residues. Germline-derived CDR1 and CDR2 are SGHDT and YYEEEE. The V gene lost 1 base and the J gene lost 3 bases, with 7 bases spanning the gap. The CDR3 reads CASSLRGANEKLFF. For the CDR3, the DNA is TGTGCCAGCAGCTTGAGGGGTGCTAATGAAAAACTGTTTTTT.

This rearrangement joins TRBV30 to TRBJ1-3, with TRBD1 as a possible D gene (5 bases). The CDR3 extends over 14 amino acids. The germline gives CDR1 GTSNPN, CDR2 SVGIG (reference sequence). With 0 bases removed from V and 3 bases from J, the gap between germline ends came to 9 bases. The CDR3 coding sequence is TGTGCCTGGAGTGTTGGGGGTAATGGAAACACCATATATTTT. Translation gives CAWSVGGNGNTIYF.

This clone is a singleton in its sample. The chain links TRBV6-1 to TRBJ2-7, with 7 bases lining up with TRBD1. Per germline, CDR1 MNHNS and CDR2 SASEGT. The trim removed 4 bases at V and 3 bases at J, leaving 12 bases unmatched. The length of the CDR3 is 16 residues. DNA for the CDR3: TGTGCCAGCAGTGGGACAGGCCCCTCGGCCTTCTACGAGCAGTACTTC. Encoded protein: CASSGTGPSAFYEQYF.

The table lists this clone with a few counts. Other DNA sequences in this sample translate to the same CDR3. CDR3 DNA sequence: TGTGCCTTCACAAACCCAGGGACTAGCGATCGTGCCGGGGAGCTGTTTTTT. It yields the protein CAFTNPGTSDRAGELFF. This rearrangement joins TRBV30 to TRBJ2-2, with 10 bases that match TRBD2. V gave up 7 bases and J gave up 6 bases; unmatched junction bases: 17. Germline-derived CDR1 and CDR2 are GTSNPN and SVGIG (reference sequence). The CDR3 length is 17 residues.

This sequence joins TRBV10-3 and TRBJ1-2; 7 bases map to TRBD1. CDR1 is ENHRY and CDR2 is SYGVKD in the germline V gene. V shed 6 bases and J 5 bases; nucleotides not matched to a gene: 6. CDR3 length: 13 amino acids. For the CDR3, the DNA is TGTGCCATCAGCGATGACAGGGAATATGGCTACACCTTC. Encoded protein: CAISDDREYGYTF.

This chain uses TRBV30 with TRBJ2-3, with D uncertain. Trimming took 0 bases from V and 2 from J, leaving 9 bases between them. Germline V gene sequence: CDR1 GTSNPN, CDR2 SVGIG (reference sequence). The CDR3 contains 14 residues. CDR3 bases: TGTGCCTGGAGTGTACGGTTAGCCACAGATACGCAGTATTTT. Its protein product is CAWSVRLATDTQYF.

This clone came up once. CDR3 bases: TGTGCCAGTAGTGCCGGGGTCCTCGGGAACACCATATATTTT. Its translation is CASSAGVLGNTIYF. This chain links TRBV19 with TRBJ1-3; D unclear. Germline CDR1 is LNHDA and CDR2 is SQIVND (reference sequence). This CDR3 spans 14 amino acids. With 5 bases removed from V and 7 bases from J, the gap between germline ends came to 15 bases.

V is TRBV9 and J is TRBJ2-3, with 8 bases lining up with TRBD2. Germline trimming cut 4 bases from V and 6 bases from J; bases unmatched to any gene: 10. Per germline, CDR1 SGDLS and CDR2 YYNGEE. This CDR3 region has 15 residues. In DNA form, the CDR3 reads TGTGCCAGCAGCCCGATGACGGGAGGGGCGGATACGCAGTATTTT. Translated: CASSPMTGGADTQYF.

The rearrangement uses TRBV4-2 and TRBJ1-2; 8 positions agree with TRBD1. The CDR3 totals 16 residues. V lost 3 bases to trimming and J lost 5 bases; unmatched junction nucleotides: 11. From germline, CDR1 is LGHNA and CDR2 YNFKEQ. DNA of the CDR3: TGTGCCAGCAGCCAGGAAGACGGGACAGGCTGGTATGGCTACACCTTC. Amino acid sequence: CASSQEDGTGWYGYTF.

The rearrangement joins TRBV5-1 to TRBJ2-7; D is undetermined. Germline loops: CDR1 SGHRS, CDR2 YFSETQ. Trimming removed 3 bases from V and 3 bases from J, with 16 bases in between. This CDR3 has 15 residues. For the CDR3, the DNA is TGCGCCAGCAGCTCCCGGAGTGGGGAACTCTACGAGCAGTACTTC. As protein: CASSSRSGELYEQYF. The variable domain in full, completed from reference TRBV5-1 and TRBJ2-7, reads KAGVTQTPRYLIKTRGQQVTLSCSPISGHRSVSWYQQTPGQGLQFLFEYFSETQRNKGNFPGRFSGRQFSNSRSEMNVSTLELGDSALYLCASSSRSGELYEQYFGPGTRLTVT.

The chain couples TRBV11-3 to TRBJ2-7; no reliable D call. This CDR3 has 13 amino acids. V lost 2 bases, J lost 3 bases, and 8 bases lay in between. Germline loops: CDR1 SGHNT, CDR2 YENEEA. The CDR3 protein is CASSLSANYEQYF. CDR3 bases: TGTGCCAGCAGCTTATCAGCGAACTACGAGCAGTACTTC.